This T cell receptor beta chain stems from a study of blood T cell repertoires in COVID-19. In the study overall: Whether acute or convalescent, the COVID-19 samples came from the United States, Italy and Spain. PBMCs, B-cell-depleted T cells, or T cells provided the cDNA or gDNA that made up the material.

In the original workflow: Amplification from reference gene primers served as the basis for estimated nucleated cell counts. Libraries were prepared by immunoSEQ multiplex PCR; TCRdb keeps only in-frame clonotypes and omits some of them. The D gene and trimming were derived from the DNA, and the V and J assignments and clone size from that table. The sample includes 380,000 or so clones, 81% of them seen just once. The germline CDR1 and CDR2 sequences are SQVTM and ANQGSEA. Trimming cost V 7 bases and J 2 bases; bases outside gene matches: 8. The CDR3 totals 13 residues. The clonotype was recovered from a human donor with acute or convalescent COVID-19. The donor label of this sample is uncertain. V and J are TRBV29-1 and TRBJ2-7; 7 bases match TRBD1. The specimen was peripheral blood. CDR3 sequence reads: CSARQGSTYEQYF. The CDR3 DNA reads as TGCAGCGCCCGACAGGGTTCCACCTACGAGCAGTACTTC.